These 30 T cell receptor beta chains came from one sample sequenced in a study of cytotoxic CD8 clonotypes in ibrutinib-treated CLL. Method: immunoSEQ multiplex PCR; TCRdb's copy keeps in-frame clones and lacks some. The data contain 97,000 or so clones, around 80% of them seen just once; the ten biggest clones take up around 32%. Material: PBMCs, obtained after 12 months of ibrutinib treatment. The receptors here all came from a human donor with chronic lymphocytic leukemia.

The chain couples TRBV4-2 to TRBJ2-3; D not resolved. Between the trimmed V and J ends, which lost 4 bases and 4 bases, there was a span of 9 bases. In germline, CDR1 is LGHNA, CDR2 YNFKEQ. This CDR3 comprises 13 residues. The CDR3, as DNA: TGTGCCAGCAGCCCCTCTTTGGCAGATACGCAGTATTTT. This sequence encodes CASSPSLADTQYF.

The V gene is TRBV5-1, the J gene TRBJ2-5; D is perhaps TRBD1 or TRBD2 (5 bases each). The germline V and J ends were trimmed by 4 bases and 1 base, with 11 bases remaining between them. CDR3 length: 14 residues. Germline V gene sequence: CDR1 SGHRS, CDR2 YFSETQ. The CDR3 sequence is CASSPGPGQETQYF. The CDR3 DNA reads TGCGCCAGCAGCCCGGGACCCGGCCAAGAGACCCAGTACTTC. The whole variable domain, filled in from reference TRBV5-1 and TRBJ2-5, reads KAGVTQTPRYLIKTRGQQVTLSCSPISGHRSVSWYQQTPGQGLQFLFEYFSETQRNKGNFPGRFSGRQFSNSRSEMNVSTLELGDSALYLCASSPGPGQETQYFGPGTRLLVL.

This clone was seen only a few times. The V gene is TRBV7-3, the J gene TRBJ2-1; D is possibly TRBD2 (5 bases). The CDR3 has 12 amino acids. Germline lookup yields CDR1 SGHTA and CDR2 FQGTGA. V was clipped by 4 bases and J by 7 bases, with 8 bases between them. The CDR3 region has the DNA TGTGCCAGCAGCTGGACGGGGAATGAGCAGTTCTTC. Residues: CASSWTGNEQFF.

Details on this clone: The junction departs from germline at one end; a sequencing error may be responsible. The genes are TRBV7-3 and TRBJ2-1; D unclear. This CDR3 has 13 residues. Germline-derived CDR1 and CDR2 are SGHTA and FQGTGA. The CDR3 DNA follows: TGTGCCAGCAGCTTATCTTCAGGCAATAAGCAGTTCTTC. This codes for CASSLSSGNKQFF.

In its sample, this clone was seen once. This chain joins TRBV7-3 and TRBJ2-5, with a weak D call TRBD2 (6 bases). The CDR3 totals 14 residues. The germline V gene has CDR1 SGHTA and CDR2 FQGTGA. V gave up 2 bases and J gave up 2 bases, with 9 bases separating them. DNA of the CDR3: TGTGCCAGCAGCTTAGGGCGGGGACAAGAGACCCAGTACTTC. This sequence encodes CASSLGRGQETQYF.

V gene TRBV5-1 combines with J gene TRBJ2-2; TRBD2 matches at 9 bases. V was pared by 4 bases and J by 6 bases, with 7 bases of the junction left unmatched. This CDR3 contains 15 residues. Looked up from germline, CDR1 is SGHRS and CDR2 is YFSETQ. The CDR3 coding sequence is TGCGCCAGCAGCCCCCTGACTAGCGGCCCCGGGGAGCTGTTTTTT. Its translation: CASSPLTSGPGELFF. Complete variable domain (other parts from reference TRBV5-1 and TRBJ2-2): KAGVTQTPRYLIKTRGQQVTLSCSPISGHRSVSWYQQTPGQGLQFLFEYFSETQRNKGNFPGRFSGRQFSNSRSEMNVSTLELGDSALYLCASSPLTSGPGELFFGEGSRLTVL.

V is TRBV2 and J is TRBJ2-5, with TRBD1 matching over 8 bases. The CDR3 runs to 15 residues. Trimming took 7 bases from V and 3 from J; bases not matched to a gene: 10. Germline V gene lookup returns CDR1 SNHLY and CDR2 FYNNEI. CDR3 in DNA: TGTGCCAGCAAAGACAGGGGTCGGCTGGAAGAGACCCAGTACTTC. Encoded protein: CASKDRGRLEETQYF.

The rearrangement links TRBV4-1 to TRBJ2-3, with 8 bases fitting TRBD2. The CDR3 has 21 residues. Germline CDR1 reads MGHRA; CDR2 reads YSYEKL. V lost 5 bases and J lost 2; bases outside the gene matches: 24. The CDR3: CASSTGRTQGWAGGPTDTQYF. CDR3 DNA: TGCGCCAGCAGCACGGGGCGGACGCAGGGATGGGCGGGGGGCCCCACAGATACGCAGTATTTT.

This sequence joins TRBV7-9 and TRBJ2-7, with D perhaps TRBD1 or TRBD2 (5 bases each). Germline CDR1 reads SEHNR; CDR2 reads FQNEAQ (reference sequence). Trimming stripped 4 bases from V and 1 base from J, with 11 bases between. This CDR3 has 14 amino acids. The CDR3: CASSSPGRSYEQYF. Written as DNA, the CDR3 is TGTGCCAGCAGCTCGCCGGGGCGTTCCTACGAGCAGTACTTC.

The rearrangement links TRBV6-6 to TRBJ1-4; D is unclear. Trimming cost V 5 bases and J 7 bases, with 14 bases left between them. The CDR3 is made up of 14 amino acids. Germline V gene lookup returns CDR1 MNHNY and CDR2 SVGAGI (reference sequence). The CDR3 loop is CASSAQLVGEKLFF. The CDR3 DNA reads TGTGCCAGCAGTGCGCAATTGGTTGGTGAAAAACTGTTTTTT.

The chain carries TRBV6-6 and TRBJ1-2, with TRBD1 matching over 7 bases. The CDR3 length is 13 residues. The junction had 6 bases not matched to a gene; V was cut back by 5 bases and J by 6 bases. CDR1 and CDR2 (germline): MNHNY, SVGAGI (reference sequence). CDR3 amino acids: CASSEDRLDGYTF. CDR3 in DNA: TGTGCCAGCAGTGAGGACAGGTTAGATGGCTACACCTTC.

The V gene is TRBV7-9, the J gene TRBJ1-5, with no clear D. This CDR3 comprises 17 residues. Germline CDR1 is SEHNR and CDR2 is FQNEAQ (reference sequence). V lost 3 bases to trimming and J lost 0 bases, with 15 bases between them. CDR3 in DNA: TGTGCCAGCAGCTTGGCCTCACCAGTTCATAGCAATCAGCCCCAGCATTTT. This sequence encodes CASSLASPVHSNQPQHF.

The CDR3 reads CASSSNWDLGPQHF. The CDR3 coding sequence is TGTGCCAGTAGCTCTAACTGGGATTTAGGGCCCCAGCATTTT. J is TRBJ1-5 and V is TRBV19; no definite D call. The CDR3 sequence is 14 residues long. Per the germline V gene, CDR1 is LNHDA and CDR2 is SQIVND (reference sequence). V was pared by 6 bases and J by 9 bases, with 18 bases between.

The J gene is TRBJ2-7, the V gene TRBV7-2; 9 bases agree with TRBD2. The germline V gene encodes CDR1 SGHTA and CDR2 FQGNSA. The trim removed 3 bases at V and 9 bases at J, leaving 3 bases unmatched. The CDR3 has 12 residues. The chain's CDR3 is CASSFETSGQYF. DNA for the CDR3: TGTGCCAGCAGCTTCGAGACTAGCGGGCAGTACTTC.

The chain joins TRBV28 to TRBJ2-3; D is unresolved. The CDR3 sequence is 13 residues long. Per germline, CDR1 MDHEN and CDR2 SYDVKM. Deletions cut 6 bases from V and 6 bases from J, with 13 bases between. CDR3 sequence reads: CASSPHATDTQYF. In DNA, the CDR3 is TGTGCCAGCAGCCCACACGCTACGGATACGCAGTATTTT.

This clone was counted between two and nine times. The chain carries TRBV30 and TRBJ1-2; D unclear. CDR1 GTSNPN and CDR2 SVGIG come from the germline V gene (reference sequence). Trimming removed 1 base from V and 9 bases from J, with 15 bases in between. The CDR3 is 13 amino acids. DNA for the CDR3: TGTGCCTGGAGTGCGGGATACTCTATAAGCTACACCTTC. It translates to CAWSAGYSISYTF.

This clone was picked up a small number of times. The CDR3: CASSFGQGAGANVLTF. The CDR3 DNA reads TGTGCCAGCAGCTTTGGTCAGGGAGCCGGGGCCAACGTCCTGACTTTC. This rearrangement joins TRBV7-9 to TRBJ2-6, with D perhaps being TRBD1 or TRBD2 (5 bases each). Germline V lookup: CDR1 SEHNR, CDR2 FQNEAQ (reference sequence). The CDR3 sequence is 16 residues long. V dropped 3 bases and J dropped 4 bases, with 13 bases sitting between them.

In nucleotides, the CDR3 is TGTGCCACTCTAACCCAAAACACGGGGGGGATTGAGCAGTTCTTC. It translates to CATLTQNTGGIEQFF. The J gene is TRBJ2-1, the V gene TRBV10-3; 8 nucleotides match TRBD2. The trim removed 10 bases at V and 9 bases at J, leaving 17 bases unmatched. From germline, CDR1 is ENHRY and CDR2 SYGVKD. CDR3 length equals 15 residues.

The chain recombines TRBV30 with TRBJ1-2; no clear D gene. The CDR3 sequence is 13 residues long. The V end lost 3 bases, the J end lost 8 bases, and 16 bases lay between the germline ends. Looked up from germline, CDR1 is GTSNPN and CDR2 is SVGIG (reference sequence). Written as DNA, the CDR3 is TGTGCCTGGAGGAAGGGTGGCGGCTTGGGCTACACCTTC. Translated: CAWRKGGGLGYTF.

This clone was observed a handful of times. The rearrangement uses TRBV19 and TRBJ1-6; no definite D call. Trimming left V 3 bases short and J 9 bases short, with 12 bases between. Germline V gene data show CDR1 as LNHDA and CDR2 as SQIVND (reference sequence). The CDR3 has 14 residues. The CDR3: CASSISGMGSPLHF. CDR3 DNA: TGTGCCAGTAGTATTTCGGGGATGGGTTCACCCCTCCACTTT.

The CDR3 is CASSVTGGYYEQYF. The CDR3 nucleotides are TGTGCCAGCAGCGTTACAGGGGGCTACTACGAGCAGTACTTC. V usage is TRBV7-9 and J usage is TRBJ2-7, with 9 bases lining up with TRBD1. The V segment lost 5 bases and the J segment 3 bases; nucleotides outside the gene matches: 5. This CDR3 comprises 14 residues. The germline gives CDR1 SEHNR, CDR2 FQNEAQ (reference sequence).

This clone was recorded once. J is TRBJ2-7 and V is TRBV29-1; TRBD1 aligns across 8 bases. CDR3 length: 12 residues. Losses at the gene ends were 5 bases for V and 7 bases for J; bases not matched to a gene: 7. The germline gives CDR1 SQVTM, CDR2 ANQGSEA. The CDR3: CSVSNRGAEQYF. The CDR3 bases are TGCAGCGTTTCCAACAGGGGGGCTGAGCAGTACTTC.

The V and J genes are TRBV18 and TRBJ1-2, with D perhaps TRBD1 (5 bases). Trimming stripped 6 bases from V and 5 bases from J, with 19 bases between. This CDR3 has 15 residues. Germline CDR1 KGHSH, CDR2 LQKENI. CDR3 loop: CASSPSWQGNYGYTF. The CDR3 coding sequence is TGTGCCAGCTCCCCCTCATGGCAGGGAAATTATGGCTACACCTTC.

V is TRBV7-2 and J is TRBJ1-1; weak D call: TRBD1 (5 bases). Trimming pared 4 bases from V and 2 bases from J, leaving 14 bases between. Germline-derived CDR1 and CDR2 are SGHTA and FQGNSA. This CDR3 comprises 15 residues. CDR3: CASSSPGMGNTEAFF. CDR3 DNA: TGTGCCAGCAGCTCCCCAGGGATGGGCAACACTGAAGCTTTCTTT.

The rearrangement links TRBV2 to TRBJ2-5; D possibly matches TRBD1 or TRBD2 (5 bases each). Germline V gives CDR1 SNHLY, CDR2 FYNNEI. The CDR3 has 13 residues. Deletions cut 9 bases from V and 4 bases from J, with 15 bases between. The CDR3: CASLRRGPETQYF. Written as DNA, the CDR3 is TGTGCCAGTCTTAGACGGGGCCCAGAGACCCAGTACTTC.

This chain connects TRBV5-1 to TRBJ1-1; D unclear. The V end lost 4 bases, the J end lost 0 bases, and 10 bases lay between the germline ends. Germline loops: CDR1 SGHRS, CDR2 YFSETQ. The CDR3 runs to 14 residues. CDR3 loop: CASSPNRMNTEAFF. In DNA, the CDR3 is TGCGCCAGCAGCCCGAACAGAATGAACACTGAAGCTTTCTTT. Full variable domain (rest looked up from reference TRBV5-1 and TRBJ1-1): KAGVTQTPRYLIKTRGQQVTLSCSPISGHRSVSWYQQTPGQGLQFLFEYFSETQRNKGNFPGRFSGRQFSNSRSEMNVSTLELGDSALYLCASSPNRMNTEAFFGQGTRLTVV.

V and J are TRBV5-1 and TRBJ1-1, with a tentative D call TRBD1 (5 bases). V gave up 7 bases and J gave up 3 bases, with 13 bases separating them. CDR1 is SGHRS, CDR2 YFSETQ, per germline. The CDR3 totals 13 residues. CDR3 bases: TGCGCCAGCCACGCTCAGGGAGACACTGAAGCTTTCTTT. Protein sequence: CASHAQGDTEAFF. Combining the CDR3 with reference TRBV5-1 and TRBJ1-1 gives the whole variable domain KAGVTQTPRYLIKTRGQQVTLSCSPISGHRSVSWYQQTPGQGLQFLFEYFSETQRNKGNFPGRFSGRQFSNSRSEMNVSTLELGDSALYLCASHAQGDTEAFFGQGTRLTVV.

The chain is built from TRBV25-1 and TRBJ2-6; 10 nucleotides line up with TRBD1. Per germline, CDR1 MGHDK and CDR2 SYGVNS. The ends lost 8 bases at V and 0 bases at J; junction bases unmatched: 7. The CDR3 extends over 17 amino acids. DNA for the CDR3: TGTGCCAGCGGACAGGGGGTGGGGAGCTCTGGGGCCAACGTCCTGACTTTC. Amino acid sequence: CASGQGVGSSGANVLTF.

J is TRBJ2-7 and V is TRBV10-3; no firm D call. CDR3 size: 15 residues. Trimming removed 3 bases at V and 0 bases at J, with 12 bases between. Per germline, CDR1 ENHRY and CDR2 SYGVKD. The CDR3 DNA reads TGTGCCATCAGTGAACCGCTCCGGGCCTCCTACGAGCAGTACTTC. It encodes CAISEPLRASYEQYF.

This chain connects TRBV7-9 to TRBJ1-5; 9 nucleotides align to TRBD1. The CDR3 is made up of 14 amino acids. The germline gives CDR1 SEHNR, CDR2 FQNEAQ (reference sequence). Unmatched junction bases numbered 2, after V lost 5 bases and J lost 3 bases. DNA for the CDR3: TGTGCCAGCAGCGGGACAGGGAACAATCAGCCCCAGCATTTT. Its translation: CASSGTGNNQPQHF. The whole variable domain, filled in from reference TRBV7-9 and TRBJ1-5, reads DTGVSQNPRHKITKRGQNVTFRCDPISEHNRLYWYRQTLGQGPEFLTYFQNEAQLEKSRLLSDRFSAERPKGSFSTLEIQRTEQGDSAMYLCASSGTGNNQPQHFGDGTRLSIL.